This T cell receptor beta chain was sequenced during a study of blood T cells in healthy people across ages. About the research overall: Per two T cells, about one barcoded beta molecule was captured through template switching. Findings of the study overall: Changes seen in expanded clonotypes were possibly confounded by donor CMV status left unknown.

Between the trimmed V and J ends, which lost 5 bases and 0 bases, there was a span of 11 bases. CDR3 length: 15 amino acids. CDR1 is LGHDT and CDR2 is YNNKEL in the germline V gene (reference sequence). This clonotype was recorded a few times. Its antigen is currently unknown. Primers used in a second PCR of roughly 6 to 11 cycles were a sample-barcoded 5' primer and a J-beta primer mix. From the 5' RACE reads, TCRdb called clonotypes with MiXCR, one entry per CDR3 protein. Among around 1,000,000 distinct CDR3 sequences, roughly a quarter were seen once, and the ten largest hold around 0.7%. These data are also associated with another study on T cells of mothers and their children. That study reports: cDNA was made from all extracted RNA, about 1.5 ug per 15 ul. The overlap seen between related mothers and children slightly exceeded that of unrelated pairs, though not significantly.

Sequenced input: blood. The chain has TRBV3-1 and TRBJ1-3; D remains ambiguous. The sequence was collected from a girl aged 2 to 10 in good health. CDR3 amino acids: CASSSTTASGNTIYF. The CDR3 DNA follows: TGTGCCAGCAGCTCGACAACCGCCTCTGGAAACACCATATATTTT.